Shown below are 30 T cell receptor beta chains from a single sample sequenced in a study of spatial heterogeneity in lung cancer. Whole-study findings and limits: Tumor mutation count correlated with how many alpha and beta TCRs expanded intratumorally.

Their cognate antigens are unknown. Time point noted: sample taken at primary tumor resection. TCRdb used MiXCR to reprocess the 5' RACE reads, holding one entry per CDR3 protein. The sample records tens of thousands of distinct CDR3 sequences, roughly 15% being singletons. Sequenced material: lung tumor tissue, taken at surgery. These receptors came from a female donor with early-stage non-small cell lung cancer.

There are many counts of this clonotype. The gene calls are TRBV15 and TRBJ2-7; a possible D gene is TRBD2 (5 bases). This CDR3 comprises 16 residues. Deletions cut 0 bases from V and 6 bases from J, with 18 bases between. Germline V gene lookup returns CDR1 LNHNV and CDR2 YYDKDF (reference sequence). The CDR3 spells CATSRDTDGGSGEQYF. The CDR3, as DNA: TGTGCCACCAGCAGAGATACGGACGGAGGTTCTGGCGAGCAGTACTTC.

The CDR3 DNA sequence: TGCGCCAGCAGCTTGACAGGCGGAAGCTCTGGGGCCAACGTCCTGACTTTC. It is translated as CASSLTGGSSGANVLTF. J is TRBJ2-6 and V is TRBV5-1, with D tentatively TRBD1 (5 bases). Germline lookup yields CDR1 SGHRS and CDR2 YFSETQ. The CDR3 runs 17 residues. The V end was cut by 1 base, the J end by 0 bases, with 11 bases between.

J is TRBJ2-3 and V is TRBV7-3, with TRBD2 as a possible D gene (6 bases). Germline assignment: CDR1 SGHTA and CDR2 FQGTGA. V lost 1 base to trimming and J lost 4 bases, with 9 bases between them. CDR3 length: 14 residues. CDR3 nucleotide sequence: TGTGCCAGCAGCTTAAGGGGGGTGGCAGATACGCAGTATTTT. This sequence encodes CASSLRGVADTQYF. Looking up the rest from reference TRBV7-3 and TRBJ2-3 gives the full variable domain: GAGVSQTPSNKVTEKGKYVELRCDPISGHTALYWYRQSLGQGPEFLIYFQGTGAADDSGLPNDRFFAVRPEGSVSTLKIQRTERGDSAVYLCASSLRGVADTQYFGPGTRLTVL.

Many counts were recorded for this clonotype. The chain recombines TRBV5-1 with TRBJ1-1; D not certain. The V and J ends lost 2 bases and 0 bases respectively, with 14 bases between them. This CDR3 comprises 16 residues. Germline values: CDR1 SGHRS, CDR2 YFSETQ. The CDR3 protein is CASSLGPGTVNTEAFF. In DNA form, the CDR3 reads TGCGCCAGCAGCTTAGGGCCGGGCACCGTGAACACTGAAGCTTTCTTT.

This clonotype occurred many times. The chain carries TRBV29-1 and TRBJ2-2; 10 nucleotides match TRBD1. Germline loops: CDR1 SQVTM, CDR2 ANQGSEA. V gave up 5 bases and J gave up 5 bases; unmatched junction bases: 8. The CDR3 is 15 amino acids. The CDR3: CSVKTPGQGTGELFF. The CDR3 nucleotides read TGCAGCGTTAAAACTCCGGGACAGGGGACCGGGGAGCTGTTTTTT.

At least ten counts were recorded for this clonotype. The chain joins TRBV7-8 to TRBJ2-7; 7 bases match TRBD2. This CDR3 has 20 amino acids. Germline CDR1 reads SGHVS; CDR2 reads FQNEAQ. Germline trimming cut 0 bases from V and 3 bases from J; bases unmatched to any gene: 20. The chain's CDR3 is CASSLAILGGSRDQDYEQYF. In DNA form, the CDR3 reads TGTGCCAGCAGCTTAGCGATTCTGGGCGGGAGCCGGGACCAGGACTACGAGCAGTACTTC.

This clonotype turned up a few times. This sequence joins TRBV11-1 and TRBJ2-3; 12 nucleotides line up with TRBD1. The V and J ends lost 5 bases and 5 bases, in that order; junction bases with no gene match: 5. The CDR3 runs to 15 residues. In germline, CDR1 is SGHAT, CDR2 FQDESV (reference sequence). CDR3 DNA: TGTGCCAGCAGCCGGGGACAGGGGGCTGGAGATACGCAGTATTTT. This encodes CASSRGQGAGDTQYF.

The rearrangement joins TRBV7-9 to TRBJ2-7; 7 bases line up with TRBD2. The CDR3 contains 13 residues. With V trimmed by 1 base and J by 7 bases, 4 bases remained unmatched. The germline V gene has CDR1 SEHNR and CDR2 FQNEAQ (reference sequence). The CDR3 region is CASSLGEGGEQYF. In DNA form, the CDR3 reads TGTGCCAGCAGCTTAGGGGAGGGCGGAGAGCAGTACTTC.

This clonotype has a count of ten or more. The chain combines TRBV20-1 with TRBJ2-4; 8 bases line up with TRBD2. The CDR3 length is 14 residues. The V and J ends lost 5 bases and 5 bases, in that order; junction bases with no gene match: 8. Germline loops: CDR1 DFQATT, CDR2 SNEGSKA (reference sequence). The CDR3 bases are TGCAGTGCTGGTCCCTCGGGGGGGGAAAACATTCAGTACTTC. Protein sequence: CSAGPSGGENIQYF.

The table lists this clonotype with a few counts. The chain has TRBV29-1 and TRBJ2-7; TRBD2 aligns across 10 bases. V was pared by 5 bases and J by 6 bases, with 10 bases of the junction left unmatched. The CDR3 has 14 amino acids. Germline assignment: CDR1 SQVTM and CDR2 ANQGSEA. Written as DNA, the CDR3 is TGCAGCGTTCGTGTCGGGACTAGCGATATCGAGCAGTACTTC. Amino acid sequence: CSVRVGTSDIEQYF.

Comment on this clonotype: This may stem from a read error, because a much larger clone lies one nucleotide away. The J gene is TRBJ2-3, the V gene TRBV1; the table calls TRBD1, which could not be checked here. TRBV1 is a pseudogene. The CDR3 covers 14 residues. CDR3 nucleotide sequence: TGCAACAGCAGGCATTTCTGGGGACCAGATACGCAGTATTTT. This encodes CNSRHFWGPDTQYF.

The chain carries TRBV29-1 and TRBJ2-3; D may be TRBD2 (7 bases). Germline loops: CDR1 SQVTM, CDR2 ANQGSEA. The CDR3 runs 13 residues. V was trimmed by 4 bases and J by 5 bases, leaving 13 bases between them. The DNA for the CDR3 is TGCAGCGTTGCTCCAGGGGAGGGAGATACGCAGTATTTT. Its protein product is CSVAPGEGDTQYF.

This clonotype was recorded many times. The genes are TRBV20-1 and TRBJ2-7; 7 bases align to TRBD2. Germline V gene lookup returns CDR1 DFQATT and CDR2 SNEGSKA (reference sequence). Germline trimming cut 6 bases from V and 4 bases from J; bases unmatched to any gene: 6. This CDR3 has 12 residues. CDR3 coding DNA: TGCAGTGCCCCAGCGGGACCTTACGAGCAGTACTTC. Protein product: CSAPAGPYEQYF.

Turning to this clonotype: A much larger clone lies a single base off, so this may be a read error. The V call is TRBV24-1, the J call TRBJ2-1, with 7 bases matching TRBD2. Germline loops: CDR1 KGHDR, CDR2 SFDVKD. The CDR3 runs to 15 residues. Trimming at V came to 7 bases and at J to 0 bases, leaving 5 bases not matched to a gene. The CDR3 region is CATRDGGSSYNEQFF. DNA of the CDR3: TGTGCCACCAGAGACGGCGGGAGCTCCTACAATGAGCAGTTCTTC.

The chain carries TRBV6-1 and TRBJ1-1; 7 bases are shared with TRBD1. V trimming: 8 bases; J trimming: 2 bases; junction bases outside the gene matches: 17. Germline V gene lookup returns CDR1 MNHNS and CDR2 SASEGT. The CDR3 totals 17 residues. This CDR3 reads CASPTPPQDRVNTEAFF. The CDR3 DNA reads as TGTGCCAGCCCCACCCCGCCCCAAGACAGGGTAAACACTGAAGCTTTCTTT.

CDR3 sequence: CASSVGAGVSDTQYF. The CDR3 region has the DNA TGTGCCAGCAGCGTAGGGGCGGGAGTCTCAGATACGCAGTATTTT. The chain links TRBV9 to TRBJ2-3; TRBD2 agrees at 7 bases. Germline values: CDR1 SGDLS, CDR2 YYNGEE. The V segment lost 0 bases and the J segment 4 bases; nucleotides outside the gene matches: 5. The CDR3 is 15 amino acids.

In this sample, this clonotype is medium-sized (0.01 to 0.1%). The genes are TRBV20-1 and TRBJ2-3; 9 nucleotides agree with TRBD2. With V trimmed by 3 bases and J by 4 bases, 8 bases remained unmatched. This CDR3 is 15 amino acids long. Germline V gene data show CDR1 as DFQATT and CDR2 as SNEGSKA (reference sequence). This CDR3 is CSASIGGGASDTQYF. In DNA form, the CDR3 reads TGCAGTGCTAGCATTGGCGGGGGGGCCTCAGATACGCAGTATTTT.

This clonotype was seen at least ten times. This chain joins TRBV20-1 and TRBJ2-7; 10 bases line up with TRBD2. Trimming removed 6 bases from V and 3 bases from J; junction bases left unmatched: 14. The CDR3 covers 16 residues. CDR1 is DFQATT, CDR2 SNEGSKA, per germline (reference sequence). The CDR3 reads CSALAGTSVLYYEQYF. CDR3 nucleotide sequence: TGCAGTGCCCTGGCCGGGACTAGCGTATTGTACTACGAGCAGTACTTC.

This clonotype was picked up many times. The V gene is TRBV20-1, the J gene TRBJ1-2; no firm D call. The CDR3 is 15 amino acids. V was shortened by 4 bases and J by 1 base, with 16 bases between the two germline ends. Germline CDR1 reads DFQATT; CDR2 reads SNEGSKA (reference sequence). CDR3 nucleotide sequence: TGCAGTGCTACAGCAGGACGGACGGATAACTATGGCTACACCTTC. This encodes CSATAGRTDNYGYTF.

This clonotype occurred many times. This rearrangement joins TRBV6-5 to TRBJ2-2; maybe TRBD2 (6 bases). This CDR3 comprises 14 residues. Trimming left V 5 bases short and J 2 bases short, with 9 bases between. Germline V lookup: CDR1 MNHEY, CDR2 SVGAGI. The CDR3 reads CASSPGTNTGELFF. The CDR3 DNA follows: TGTGCCAGCAGTCCCGGGACTAACACCGGGGAGCTGTTTTTT.

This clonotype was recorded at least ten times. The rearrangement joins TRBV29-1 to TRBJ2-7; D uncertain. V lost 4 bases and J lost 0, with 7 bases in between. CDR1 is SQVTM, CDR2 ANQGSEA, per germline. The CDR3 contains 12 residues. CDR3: CSVAESSYEQYF. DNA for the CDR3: TGCAGCGTTGCTGAGAGCTCCTACGAGCAGTACTTC.

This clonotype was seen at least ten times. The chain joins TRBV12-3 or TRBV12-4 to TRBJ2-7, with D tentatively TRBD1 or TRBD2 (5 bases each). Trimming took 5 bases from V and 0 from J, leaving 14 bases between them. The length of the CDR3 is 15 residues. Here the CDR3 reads CASSPRGWSSYEQYF. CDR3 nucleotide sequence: TGTGCCAGCAGTCCCCGGGGCTGGTCCTCCTACGAGCAGTACTTC.

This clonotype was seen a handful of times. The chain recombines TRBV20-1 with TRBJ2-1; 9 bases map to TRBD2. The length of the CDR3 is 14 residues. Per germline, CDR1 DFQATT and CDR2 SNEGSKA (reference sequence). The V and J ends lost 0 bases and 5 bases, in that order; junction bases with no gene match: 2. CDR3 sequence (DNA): TGCAGTGCTAGAGATAGGACTAGCGACAATGAGCAGTTCTTC. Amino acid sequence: CSARDRTSDNEQFF.

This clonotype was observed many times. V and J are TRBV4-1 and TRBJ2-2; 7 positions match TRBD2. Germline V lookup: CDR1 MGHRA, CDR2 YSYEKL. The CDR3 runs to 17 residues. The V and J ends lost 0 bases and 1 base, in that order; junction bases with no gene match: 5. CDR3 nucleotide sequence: TGCGCCAGCAGCCAAGATCCGGGGGGAGGGAACACCGGGGAGCTGTTTTTT. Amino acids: CASSQDPGGGNTGELFF.

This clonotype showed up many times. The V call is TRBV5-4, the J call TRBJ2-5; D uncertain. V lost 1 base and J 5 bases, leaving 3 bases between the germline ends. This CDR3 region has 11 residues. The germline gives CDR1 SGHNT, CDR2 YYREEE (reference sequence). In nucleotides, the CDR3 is TGTGCCAGCAGCTTGCTGGAGACCCAGTACTTC. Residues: CASSLLETQYF.

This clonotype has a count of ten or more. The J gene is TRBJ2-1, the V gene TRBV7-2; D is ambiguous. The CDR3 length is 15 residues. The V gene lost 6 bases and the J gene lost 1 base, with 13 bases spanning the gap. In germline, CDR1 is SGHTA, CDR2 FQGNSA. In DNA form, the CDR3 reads TGTGCCAGCAGGTCTCCTCCTTTTTCCTACAATGAGCAGTTCTTC. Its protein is CASRSPPFSYNEQFF. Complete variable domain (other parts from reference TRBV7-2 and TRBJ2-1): GAGVSQSPSNKVTEKGKDVELRCDPISGHTALYWYRQSLGQGLEFLIYFQGNSAPDKSGLPSDRFSAERTGGSVSTLTIQRTQQEDSAVYLCASRSPPFSYNEQFFGPGTRLTVL.

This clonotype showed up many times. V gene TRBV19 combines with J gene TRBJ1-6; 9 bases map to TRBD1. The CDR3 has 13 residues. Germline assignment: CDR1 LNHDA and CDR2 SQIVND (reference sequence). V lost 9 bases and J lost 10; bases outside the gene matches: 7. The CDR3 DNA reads TGTGCCAGCACGACAGGGGGTGACTCACCCCTCCACTTT. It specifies CASTTGGDSPLHF.

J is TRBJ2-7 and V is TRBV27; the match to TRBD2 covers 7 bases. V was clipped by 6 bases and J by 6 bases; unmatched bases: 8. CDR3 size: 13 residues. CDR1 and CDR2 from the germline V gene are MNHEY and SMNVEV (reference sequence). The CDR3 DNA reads TGTGCCAGCAGCCTCTCCGGGGGGACCGAGCAGTACTTC. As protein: CASSLSGGTEQYF.

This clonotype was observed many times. Here the CDR3 reads CASSSTSGSRDTQYF. For the CDR3, the DNA is TGTGCCAGCAGTTCGACTAGCGGGAGTCGAGATACGCAGTATTTT. J is TRBJ2-3 and V is TRBV7-9; TRBD2 aligns across 12 bases. This CDR3 has 15 residues. Germline V gene lookup returns CDR1 SEHNR and CDR2 FQNEAQ (reference sequence). Trimming at V came to 6 bases and at J to 5 bases, leaving 6 bases not matched to a gene.

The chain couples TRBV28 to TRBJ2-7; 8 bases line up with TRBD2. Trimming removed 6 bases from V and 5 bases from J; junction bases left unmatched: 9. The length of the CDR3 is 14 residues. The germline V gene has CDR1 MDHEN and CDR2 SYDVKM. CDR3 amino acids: CASRLSGSSDEQYF. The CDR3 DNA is TGTGCCAGCAGACTCAGCGGGAGTAGCGACGAGCAGTACTTC. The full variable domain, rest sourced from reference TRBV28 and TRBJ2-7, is DVKVTQSSRYLVKRTGEKVFLECVQDMDHENMFWYRQDPGLGLRLIYFSYDVKMKEKGDIPEGYSVSREKKERFSLILESASTNQTSMYLCASRLSGSSDEQYFGPGTRLTVT.